A single sample is the source of the 30 T cell receptor beta chains below, sequenced in a study of CD8+CD57+ T cells in acquired aplastic anemia. Template material for TCR beta VDJ and CDR3 profiling consisted of genomic DNA. TCRdb itself ran the reads through MiXCR, one entry per CDR3 protein. The sample has under 350,000 distinct CDR3 sequences; 45% to 70% are singletons. What was sequenced was sorted CD4+, CD8+, or CD8+CD57+ T cells (not recorded which) from PBMCs. The origin of the receptors is a human donor with severe aplastic anemia or a healthy control (not recorded which).

This chain connects TRBV19 to TRBJ2-7, with D hard to call. Trimming left V 3 bases short and J 6 bases short, with 12 bases between. The CDR3 is made up of 13 amino acids. The V gene's germline CDR1 is LNHDA and CDR2 SQIVND (reference sequence). The CDR3 sequence: CASSIDKSSEQYF. The CDR3 DNA is TGTGCCAGTAGTATCGACAAGTCGTCCGAGCAGTACTTC.

The genes are TRBV15 and TRBJ1-5; D is uncertain. Trimming shortened V by 0 bases and J by 2 bases, and 8 bases separated the two germline ends. Looked up from germline, CDR1 is LNHNV and CDR2 is YYDKDF (reference sequence). The CDR3 covers 15 residues. The CDR3 DNA follows: TGTGCCACCAGCAGAGATCTGCGGGGCAATCAGCCCCAGCATTTT. Its translation: CATSRDLRGNQPQHF.

This clonotype was detected only once. This chain joins TRBV4-2 and TRBJ1-1; D remains ambiguous. The CDR3 has 15 amino acids. Germline CDR1 LGHNA, CDR2 YNFKEQ. Trimming stripped 1 base from V and 1 base from J, with 10 bases between. The CDR3 coding sequence is TGTGCCAGCAGCCAAGCGGGGAGGGCGAACACTGAAGCTTTCTTT. Translating gives CASSQAGRANTEAFF.

The chain combines TRBV20-1 with TRBJ2-3, with 7 positions matching TRBD1. The length of the CDR3 is 16 residues. CDR1 and CDR2 from the germline V gene are DFQATT and SNEGSKA (reference sequence). Trimming removed 3 bases from V and 7 bases from J; junction bases left unmatched: 16. The CDR3 DNA is TGCAGTGCTAGTGGCCCCGGGCAGGGGGTATTATATACGCAGTATTTT. Its translation: CSASGPGQGVLYTQYF.

The CDR3 protein is CASNQGFMGSTEAFF. The CDR3 coding sequence is TGTGCCAGCAATCAGGGGTTCATGGGTAGCACTGAAGCTTTCTTT. The rearrangement links TRBV6-1 to TRBJ1-1, with D possibly TRBD1 on 6 matching bases. Germline CDR1 is MNHNS and CDR2 is SASEGT. CDR3 size: 15 residues. V lost 7 bases and J 4 bases, leaving 19 bases between the germline ends.

The chain has TRBV24-1 and TRBJ2-5, with D possibly TRBD1 on 6 matching bases. The CDR3 totals 14 residues. The germline V gene has CDR1 KGHDR and CDR2 SFDVKD. V was cut by 5 bases and J by 5 bases, with 14 bases left in between. CDR3 bases: TGTGCCACCAGTGCGAGATGGGGGCCGGAGACCCAGTACTTC. Translated: CATSARWGPETQYF.

This sequence joins TRBV5-6 and TRBJ1-2; 8 nucleotides line up with TRBD1. Unmatched junction bases numbered 8, after V lost 4 bases and J lost 6 bases. Germline CDR1 SGHDT, CDR2 YYEEEE. This CDR3 contains 14 residues. DNA of the CDR3: TGTGCCAGCAGCACCCGGGACAGGCGGGATGGCTACACCTTC. This codes for CASSTRDRRDGYTF. Supplemented by reference TRBV5-6 and TRBJ1-2, the full variable domain reads DAGVTQSPTHLIKTRGQQVTLRCSPKSGHDTVSWYQQALGQGPQFIFQYYEEEERQRGNFPDRFSGHQFPNYSSELNVNALLLGDSALYLCASSTRDRRDGYTFGSGTRLTVV.

This clonotype was recorded many times. One end of the junction is discordant with germline, which a read error may explain. This sequence joins TRBV7-7 and TRBJ1-2; perhaps TRBD1 as D (6 bases). Germline V gene sequence: CDR1 SSHAT, CDR2 FNYEAQ (reference sequence). The length of the CDR3 is 13 residues. CDR3 sequence (DNA): TGTGCTAGCAGACCGAAACAGGGTCGAGGCTACACCTTC. Protein: CASRPKQGRGYTF.

This chain joins TRBV7-3 and TRBJ2-3; D unclear. Germline V lookup: CDR1 SGHTA, CDR2 FQGTGA. Trimming stripped 5 bases from V and 3 bases from J, with 9 bases between. The CDR3 has 13 residues. CDR3 loop: CASSQTLTDTQYF. The DNA for the CDR3 is TGTGCCAGCAGCCAAACCCTAACAGATACGCAGTATTTT.

On this clonotype itself: This may come from a read error, since a much larger clone is one base off. The CDR3 does not end in the conserved phenylalanine or tryptophan, so this is likely a read error. This chain connects TRBV30 to TRBJ2-7, with D possibly TRBD1 on 6 matching bases. With 3 bases removed from V and 3 bases from J, the gap between germline ends came to 21 bases. Germline V CDR1 and CDR2: GTSNPN, SVGIG (reference sequence). The CDR3 is 16 residues long. CDR3 DNA: TGTGCCTGGAGCGGCTTGACAGGTCGCTCGTACTACGAGCAGTACCTC. Its protein product is CAWSGLTGRSYYEQYL.

This rearrangement joins TRBV10-3 to TRBJ2-3; 9 bases align to TRBD2. V lost 8 bases, J lost 2 bases, and 11 bases stayed unmatched. Germline V gives CDR1 ENHRY, CDR2 SYGVKD. The CDR3 totals 16 residues. CDR3 DNA sequence: TGTGCCATCTCGGCGAGCGGGAGGATCCTCACAGATACGCAGTATTTT. Its translation is CAISASGRILTDTQYF.

This clonotype appeared many times. The CDR3 region is CASRGDRGRDGYTF. CDR3 DNA sequence: TGTGCCAGCCGAGGAGACAGGGGGCGTGATGGCTACACCTTC. This rearrangement joins TRBV9 to TRBJ1-2; 10 bases fit TRBD1. This CDR3 spans 14 amino acids. V trimming: 7 bases; J trimming: 6 bases; junction bases outside the gene matches: 9. The V gene's germline CDR1 is SGDLS and CDR2 YYNGEE.

Details on this clonotype: A much bigger clone sits one base away, suggesting this may be a read error. The rearrangement joins TRBV2 to TRBJ2-7; TRBD2 aligns across 12 bases. From germline, CDR1 is SNHLY and CDR2 FYNNEI. This CDR3 has 13 residues. CDR3 nucleotides: TGTGCCGGCAGTGGGGGACTAGCGGGCGAGCAGTACTTC. It is translated as CAGSGGLAGEQYF.

This clonotype was counted many times. The gene calls are TRBV20-1 and TRBJ2-7, with D unclear. Germline CDR1 and CDR2: DFQATT and SNEGSKA (reference sequence). The CDR3 covers 13 residues. The ends were cut back, 3 bases at V and 2 bases at J, with 11 bases in the middle. CDR3 residues: CSASQSLPYEQYF. CDR3 bases: TGCAGTGCTAGCCAGTCTCTCCCCTACGAGCAGTACTTC.

This clonotype was seen a handful of times. The rearrangement joins TRBV25-1 to TRBJ1-1; the D gene is possibly TRBD1 (6 bases). This CDR3 spans 13 amino acids. CDR1 is MGHDK and CDR2 is SYGVNS in the germline V gene. Trimming left V 6 bases short and J 6 bases short, with 14 bases between. The CDR3 sequence: CASRGGLIPEAFF. The DNA for the CDR3 is TGTGCCAGCAGAGGGGGTCTAATCCCTGAAGCTTTCTTT.

The chain has TRBV5-1 and TRBJ2-5; no clear D. Germline V lookup: CDR1 SGHRS, CDR2 YFSETQ. The CDR3 is made up of 11 amino acids. V was cut by 4 bases and J by 3 bases, with 4 bases left in between. CDR3 sequence reads: CASSEKETQYF. In nucleotides, the CDR3 is TGCGCCAGCAGCGAGAAAGAGACCCAGTACTTC.

This clonotype was observed a handful of times. The V gene is TRBV7-8, the J gene TRBJ1-1; 8 bases are a match to TRBD1. V was clipped by 0 bases and J by 2 bases; unmatched bases: 14. Germline assignment: CDR1 SGHVS and CDR2 FQNEAQ. This CDR3 is built from 19 residues. The DNA of the CDR3 is TGTGCCAGCAGCTTAGCGTGGACAGGGTCAGGCTTAAGTAACACTGAAGCTTTCTTT. It specifies CASSLAWTGSGLSNTEAFF.

Many counts were recorded for this clonotype. The genes are TRBV12-5 and TRBJ1-5; D perhaps matches TRBD1 (6 bases). CDR3 length: 15 amino acids. Between the trimmed V and J ends, which lost 0 bases and 1 base, there was a span of 7 bases. The germline CDR1 and CDR2 sequences are LGHNT and FRNRAP. This CDR3 reads CASGLVGGSNQPQHF. In DNA form, the CDR3 reads TGTGCTAGTGGTTTGGTAGGGGGAAGCAATCAGCCCCAGCATTTT.

This clonotype appeared many times. This chain joins TRBV4-3 and TRBJ2-1; no reliable D call. Trimming took off 4 bases at V and 0 bases at J, with 10 bases between the two ends. CDR3 length: 15 amino acids. CDR1 LGHNA and CDR2 YSLEER come from the germline V gene. CDR3 nucleotide sequence: TGCGCCAGCAGCCCTGTAGGAAGCTCCTACAATGAGCAGTTCTTC. This translates into CASSPVGSSYNEQFF.

The rearrangement joins TRBV9 to TRBJ1-6; weak D call: TRBD1 (6 bases). V was cut by 1 base and J by 14 bases, with 16 bases left in between. Per germline, CDR1 SGDLS and CDR2 YYNGEE. The CDR3 is 14 residues long. The CDR3 nucleotides read TGTGCCAGCAGCGTAACAGGGCAGGTAGGGACCCTCCACTTT. It translates to CASSVTGQVGTLHF.

This rearrangement joins TRBV27 to TRBJ2-5; D call uncertain. The CDR3 consists of 17 residues. Germline V CDR1 and CDR2: MNHEY, SMNVEV (reference sequence). Trimming stripped 4 bases from V and 1 base from J, with 19 bases between. CDR3 sequence: CASSWAAPIGPQETQYF. CDR3 bases: TGTGCCAGCAGTTGGGCGGCCCCGATCGGGCCCCAAGAGACCCAGTACTTC.

The gene calls are TRBV5-8 and TRBJ1-5; D is unresolved. Trimming shortened V by 0 bases and J by 3 bases, and 10 bases separated the two germline ends. The CDR3 runs to 15 residues. Germline V gene lookup returns CDR1 SGHTS and CDR2 YDEGEE. The CDR3 DNA reads TGTGCCAGCAGCTTGGGGAGGGTACTCAATCAGCCCCAGCATTTT. Protein product: CASSLGRVLNQPQHF.

A remark on this clonotype: The conserved phenylalanine or tryptophan is not found at the CDR3 terminus, so this likely reflects a read error. The limits of the CDR3 on the DNA are not certain, so only TCRdb's listed CDR3 is given. The chain joins TRBV11-2 to TRBJ2-5; the DNA was not compared with TRBD2, the D call given in the table. The CDR3 has 9 residues if both end residues are counted. Germline V gene data show CDR1 as SGHAT and CDR2 as FQNNGV. CDR3 sequence reads: CASKPARGP.

The chain is built from TRBV9 and TRBJ2-1; 8 bases line up with TRBD1. V shed 3 bases, J shed 4 bases, and the junction held 3 bases outside the gene matches. In germline, CDR1 is SGDLS, CDR2 YYNGEE. The CDR3 contains 14 residues. The CDR3 bases are TGTGCCAGCAGCGGGACAGGGAATTACAATGAGCAGTTCTTC. As protein: CASSGTGNYNEQFF.

The CDR3 spells CASSQQGGGNEQFF. CDR3 sequence (DNA): TGTGCCAGCAGCCAGCAGGGAGGGGGCAATGAGCAGTTCTTC. The chain carries TRBV11-2 and TRBJ2-1, with D possibly TRBD2 on 7 matching bases. With 5 bases removed from V and 6 bases from J, the gap between germline ends came to 14 bases. Germline CDR1 and CDR2: SGHAT and FQNNGV. This CDR3 spans 14 amino acids.

Here the CDR3 DNA reads TGCAGTGCTAGAGCCCTCGGTCAGGGTGGGGGTTCATATGAGCAGTTCTTC. As protein: CSARALGQGGGSYEQFF. The chain joins TRBV20-1 to TRBJ2-1; either TRBD1 or TRBD2 may fit D (5 bases each). The CDR3 length is 17 residues. Germline CDR1 reads DFQATT; CDR2 reads SNEGSKA (reference sequence). Trimming pared 1 base from V and 8 bases from J, leaving 24 bases between.

The chain couples TRBV6-1 to TRBJ1-2; no firm D call. Germline CDR1 MNHNS, CDR2 SASEGT. This CDR3 region has 15 residues. Trimming shortened V by 0 bases and J by 4 bases, and 12 bases separated the two germline ends. The CDR3 region has the DNA TGTGCCAGCAGTGAAGCTTCGGACGCCTTCTATGGCTACACCTTC. Its translation is CASSEASDAFYGYTF.

This clonotype was observed at least ten times. V and J are TRBV11-2 and TRBJ2-7, with 9 positions matching TRBD1. From germline, CDR1 is SGHAT and CDR2 FQNNGV. With 4 bases clipped from V and 6 bases from J, the junction kept 10 bases outside the gene matches. The CDR3 totals 15 residues. This chain's CDR3 is CASSSPGQGLLEQYF. As DNA, the CDR3 is TGTGCCAGCAGCTCTCCGGGACAGGGACTTCTCGAGCAGTACTTC.

The chain joins TRBV20-1 to TRBJ1-1; D gene uncertain. V was shortened by 2 bases and J by 0 bases, with 7 bases between the two germline ends. Looked up from germline, CDR1 is DFQATT and CDR2 is SNEGSKA (reference sequence). The CDR3 length is 13 residues. The CDR3 bases are TGCAGTGCTAGACAGGATATGAACACTGAAGCTTTCTTT. This sequence encodes CSARQDMNTEAFF.

The chain has TRBV11-2 and TRBJ1-2, with D possibly being TRBD1 (5 bases). CDR1 and CDR2 from the germline V gene are SGHAT and FQNNGV. The CDR3 is made up of 14 amino acids. Trimming took off 4 bases at V and 8 bases at J, with 17 bases between the two ends. CDR3 sequence: CASSSSGTEDGYTF. CDR3 sequence (DNA): TGTGCCAGCAGCTCCTCCGGGACGGAGGACGGCTACACCTTC.